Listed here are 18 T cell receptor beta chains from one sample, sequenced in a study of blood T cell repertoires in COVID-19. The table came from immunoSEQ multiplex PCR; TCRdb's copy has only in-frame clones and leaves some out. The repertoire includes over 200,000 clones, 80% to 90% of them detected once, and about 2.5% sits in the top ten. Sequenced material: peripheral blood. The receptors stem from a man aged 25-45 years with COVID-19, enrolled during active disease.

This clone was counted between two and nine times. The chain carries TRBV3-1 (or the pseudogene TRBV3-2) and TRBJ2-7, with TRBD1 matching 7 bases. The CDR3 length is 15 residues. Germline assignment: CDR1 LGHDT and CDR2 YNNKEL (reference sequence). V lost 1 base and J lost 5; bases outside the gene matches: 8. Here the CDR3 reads CASSQVQAGGHEQYF. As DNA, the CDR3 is TGTGCCAGCAGCCAAGTTCAGGCAGGGGGACACGAGCAGTACTTC.

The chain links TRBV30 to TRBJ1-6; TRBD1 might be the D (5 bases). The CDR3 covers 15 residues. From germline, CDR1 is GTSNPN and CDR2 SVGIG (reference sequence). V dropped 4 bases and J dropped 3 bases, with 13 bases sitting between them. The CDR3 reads CAWTGGANYNSPLHF. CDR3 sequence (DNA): TGTGCCTGGACAGGCGGGGCTAACTATAATTCACCCCTCCACTTT.

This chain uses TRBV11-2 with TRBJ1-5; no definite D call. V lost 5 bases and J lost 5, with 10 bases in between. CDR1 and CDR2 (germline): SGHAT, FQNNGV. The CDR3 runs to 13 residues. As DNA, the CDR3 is TGTGCCAGCAGCCCCGGGGATCATCAGCCCCAGCATTTT. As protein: CASSPGDHQPQHF.

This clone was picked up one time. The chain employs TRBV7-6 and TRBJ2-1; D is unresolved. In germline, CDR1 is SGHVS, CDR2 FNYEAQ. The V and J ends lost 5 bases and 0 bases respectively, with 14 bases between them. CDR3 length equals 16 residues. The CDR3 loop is CASSPTPDRSYNEQFF. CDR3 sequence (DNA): TGTGCCAGCAGCCCAACACCAGATCGCTCCTACAATGAGCAGTTCTTC.

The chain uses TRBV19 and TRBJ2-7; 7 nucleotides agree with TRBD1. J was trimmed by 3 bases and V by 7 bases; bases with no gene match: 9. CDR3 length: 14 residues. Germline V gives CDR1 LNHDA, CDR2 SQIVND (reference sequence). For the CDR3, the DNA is TGTGCCAGTAACGGTGGGGACAGCTTCTACGAGCAGTACTTC. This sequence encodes CASNGGDSFYEQYF.

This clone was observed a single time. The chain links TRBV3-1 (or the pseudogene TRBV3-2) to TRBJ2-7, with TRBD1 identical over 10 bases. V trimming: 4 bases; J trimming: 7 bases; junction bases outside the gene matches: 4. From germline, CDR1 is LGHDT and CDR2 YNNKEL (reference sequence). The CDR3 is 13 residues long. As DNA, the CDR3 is TGTGCCAGCAGCCGACAGGGGGCGAGAGAGCAGTACTTC. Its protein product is CASSRQGAREQYF.

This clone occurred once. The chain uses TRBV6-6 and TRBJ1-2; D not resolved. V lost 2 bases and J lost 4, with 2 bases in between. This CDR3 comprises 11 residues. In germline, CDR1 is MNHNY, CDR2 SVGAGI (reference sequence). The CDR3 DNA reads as TGTGCCAGCAGTTACCTCTATGGCTACACCTTC. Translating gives CASSYLYGYTF.

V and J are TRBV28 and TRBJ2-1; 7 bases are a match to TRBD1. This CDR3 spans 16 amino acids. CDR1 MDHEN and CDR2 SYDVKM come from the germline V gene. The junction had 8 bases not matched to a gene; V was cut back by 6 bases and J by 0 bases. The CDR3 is CASRFGTASSYNEQFF. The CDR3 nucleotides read TGTGCCAGCAGGTTCGGGACAGCGAGCTCCTACAATGAGCAGTTCTTC.

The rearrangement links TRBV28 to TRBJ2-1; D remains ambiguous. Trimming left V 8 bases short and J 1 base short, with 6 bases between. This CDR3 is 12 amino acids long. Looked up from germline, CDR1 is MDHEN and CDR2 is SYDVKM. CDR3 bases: TGTGCCAGCTTCCGTTCCTACAATGAGCAGTTCTTC. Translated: CASFRSYNEQFF.

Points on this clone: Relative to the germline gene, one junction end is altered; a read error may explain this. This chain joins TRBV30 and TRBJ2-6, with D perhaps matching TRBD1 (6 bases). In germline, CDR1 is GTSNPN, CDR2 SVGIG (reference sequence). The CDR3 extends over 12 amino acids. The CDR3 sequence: CAWGKGGNVLTF. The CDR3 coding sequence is TGTGCCTGGGGGAAAGGGGGCAACGTCCTGACTTTC.

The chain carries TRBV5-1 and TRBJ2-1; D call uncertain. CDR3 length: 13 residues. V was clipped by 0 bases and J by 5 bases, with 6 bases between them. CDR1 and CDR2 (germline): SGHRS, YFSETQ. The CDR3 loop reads CASSLDSDNEQFF. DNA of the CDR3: TGCGCCAGCAGCTTGGACAGTGACAATGAGCAGTTCTTC.

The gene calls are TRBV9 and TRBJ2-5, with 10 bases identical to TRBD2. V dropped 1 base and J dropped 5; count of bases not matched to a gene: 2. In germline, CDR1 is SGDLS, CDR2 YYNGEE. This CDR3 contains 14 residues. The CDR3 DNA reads TGTGCCAGCAGCGTACTAGCGGGAGTGGAGACCCAGTACTTC. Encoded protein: CASSVLAGVETQYF.

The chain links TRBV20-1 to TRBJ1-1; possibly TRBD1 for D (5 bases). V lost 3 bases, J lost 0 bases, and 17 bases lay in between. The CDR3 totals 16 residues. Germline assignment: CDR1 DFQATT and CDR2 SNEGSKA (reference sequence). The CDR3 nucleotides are TGCAGTGCTAGTGATCAGGGAGGGGTGATGAACACTGAAGCTTTCTTT. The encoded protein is CSASDQGGVMNTEAFF.

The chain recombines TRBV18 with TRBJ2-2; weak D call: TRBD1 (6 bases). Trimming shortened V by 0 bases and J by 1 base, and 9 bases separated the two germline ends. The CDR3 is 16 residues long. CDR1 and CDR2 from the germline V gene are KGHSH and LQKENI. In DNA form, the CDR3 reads TGTGCCAGCTCACCACCGACGGGACAGAACACCGGGGAGCTGTTTTTT. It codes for CASSPPTGQNTGELFF.

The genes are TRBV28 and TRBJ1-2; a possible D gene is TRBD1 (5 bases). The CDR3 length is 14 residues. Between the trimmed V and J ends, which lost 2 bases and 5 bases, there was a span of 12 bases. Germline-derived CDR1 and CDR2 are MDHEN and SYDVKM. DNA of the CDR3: TGTGCCAGCAGTTTAAGGGCGGGGACTTATGGCTACACCTTC. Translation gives CASSLRAGTYGYTF.

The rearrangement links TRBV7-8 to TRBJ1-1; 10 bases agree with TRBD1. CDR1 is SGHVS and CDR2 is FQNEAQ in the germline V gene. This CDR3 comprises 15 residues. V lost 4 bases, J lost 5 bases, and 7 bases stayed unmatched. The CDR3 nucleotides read TGTGCCAGCAGCTACCTGGGACAGGGGCTTACTGAAGCTTTCTTT. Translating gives CASSYLGQGLTEAFF.

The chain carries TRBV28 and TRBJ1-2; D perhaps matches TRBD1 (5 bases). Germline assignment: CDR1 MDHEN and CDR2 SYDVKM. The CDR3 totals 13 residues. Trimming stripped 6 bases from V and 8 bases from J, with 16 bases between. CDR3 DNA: TGTGCCAGCAGCCCGGGGGGGGTCGGCGGCTACACCTTC. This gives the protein CASSPGGVGGYTF.

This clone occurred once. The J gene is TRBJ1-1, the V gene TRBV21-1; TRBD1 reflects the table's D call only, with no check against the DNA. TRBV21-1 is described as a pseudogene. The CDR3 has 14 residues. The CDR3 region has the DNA TGTGCCAGCAGCAAAGGACAGGGCGTGACTGAAGCTTTCTTT. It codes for CASSKGQGVTEAFF.